These 17 T cell receptor beta chains share one sample of origin, sequenced in a study of blood T cells in healthy people across ages. Using a J-beta primer mix together with a sample-barcoded 5' primer, a second PCR was run for roughly 6 to 11 cycles. From the 5' RACE reads, TCRdb called clonotypes with MiXCR, one entry per CDR3 protein. The data hold around 2 million distinct CDR3 sequences, with about two fifths observed a single time. The sample was blood. The receptors come from a human donor in good health.

V and J are TRBV3-1 and TRBJ2-5; no firm D call. The CDR3 runs to 12 residues. Germline V gene data show CDR1 as LGHDT and CDR2 as YNNKEL (reference sequence). Deletions cut 3 bases from V and 5 bases from J, with 7 bases between. CDR3 in DNA: TGTGCCAGCAGCCACGACGGGGAGACCCAGTACTTC. Translation gives CASSHDGETQYF.

The V call is TRBV5-5, the J call TRBJ1-4, with D possibly TRBD1 on 6 matching bases. Between the trimmed V and J ends, which lost 4 bases and 0 bases, there was a span of 13 bases. There are 16 residues in the CDR3. Germline CDR1 reads SGHKS; CDR2 reads YYEKEE (reference sequence). The CDR3: CASSPPGEATNEKLFF. The CDR3 coding sequence is TGTGCCAGCAGCCCCCCAGGGGAAGCAACTAATGAAAAACTGTTTTTT.

The chain joins TRBV5-1 to TRBJ2-7; D might be TRBD2 (5 bases). This CDR3 is 15 amino acids long. Trimming shortened V by 0 bases and J by 5 bases, and 15 bases separated the two germline ends. Germline values: CDR1 SGHRS, CDR2 YFSETQ. In DNA form, the CDR3 reads TGCGCCAGCAGCTTGGAGCAGCCCGGGGTCGACGAGCAGTACTTC. Encoded protein: CASSLEQPGVDEQYF.

The chain couples TRBV20-1 to TRBJ2-7; a possible D gene is TRBD2 (7 bases). This CDR3 comprises 15 residues. CDR1 and CDR2 from the germline V gene are DFQATT and SNEGSKA (reference sequence). V lost 6 bases, J lost 7 bases, and 25 bases lay in between. In nucleotides, the CDR3 is TGCAGTGCAGGGGGGGAGGTTGGGTCCTACAATGAGCAGTACTTC. Its protein product is CSAGGEVGSYNEQYF.

The gene calls are TRBV4-2 and TRBJ2-1; D not certain. Germline V gene data show CDR1 as LGHNA and CDR2 as YNFKEQ. Deletions cut 0 bases from V and 6 bases from J, with 18 bases between. This CDR3 region has 17 residues. CDR3 loop: CASSQEESGMWGNEQFF. DNA of the CDR3: TGTGCCAGCAGCCAAGAGGAGTCAGGCATGTGGGGCAATGAGCAGTTCTTC.

The chain carries TRBV2 and TRBJ1-5; D is unresolved. Germline lookup yields CDR1 SNHLY and CDR2 FYNNEI. The CDR3 length is 14 residues. V shed 4 bases and J shed 1 base, with 8 bases lying between them. DNA for the CDR3: TGTGCCAGCAGTGTTTGGCCGAGCAATCAGCCCCAGCATTTT. It encodes CASSVWPSNQPQHF.

Only a few counts were recorded for this clonotype. The chain is built from TRBV11-1 and TRBJ2-3, with a tentative D call TRBD2 (6 bases). Per the germline V gene, CDR1 is SGHAT and CDR2 is FQDESV (reference sequence). CDR3 length equals 16 residues. V lost 5 bases and J lost 0, with 15 bases in between. The CDR3 loop reads CASSRHRDSSTDTQYF. CDR3 bases: TGTGCCAGCAGCCGACACCGGGACTCCAGCACAGATACGCAGTATTTT.

This clonotype was counted once. The rearrangement uses TRBV11-2 and TRBJ2-5; TRBD2 matches 7 bases. Germline trimming cut 0 bases from V and 7 bases from J; bases unmatched to any gene: 8. The CDR3 contains 15 residues. CDR1 and CDR2 from the germline V gene are SGHAT and FQNNGV. CDR3 DNA sequence: TGTGCCAGCAGCTTAGAGGGGCTAGCGGAGGGGACCCAGTACTTC. Translated, it gives CASSLEGLAEGTQYF.

The V call is TRBV5-4, the J call TRBJ1-1; D unclear. The CDR3 runs to 13 residues. Looked up from germline, CDR1 is SGHNT and CDR2 is YYREEE (reference sequence). V gave up 0 bases and J gave up 8 bases, with 11 bases separating them. CDR3 nucleotide sequence: TGTGCCAGCAGCTTGGACATGGGGAACGAAGCTTTCTTT. It yields the protein CASSLDMGNEAFF.

The CDR3 loop reads CASSLLADPPYEQYF. CDR3 nucleotides: TGTGCCAGCAGCTTATTGGCGGACCCACCCTACGAGCAGTACTTC. The chain joins TRBV7-9 to TRBJ2-4; D is undetermined. With the DNA end fitting TRBJ2-7 better, the J assignment may be wrong. Germline V CDR1 and CDR2: SEHNR, FQNEAQ (reference sequence). The CDR3 spans 15 residues.

This chain links TRBV29-1 with TRBJ2-5; D may be TRBD1 or TRBD2 (5 bases each). Germline loops: CDR1 SQVTM, CDR2 ANQGSEA. The CDR3 contains 13 residues. V was pared by 6 bases and J by 4 bases, with 15 bases between. CDR3 nucleotide sequence: TGCAGCGTGAGGGGCGGAGGAGGAGAGACCCAGTACTTC. Encoded protein: CSVRGGGGETQYF.

This chain connects TRBV12-3 or TRBV12-4 to TRBJ1-6; the D is unclear. The CDR3 contains 13 residues. V lost 6 bases to trimming and J lost 8 bases, with 11 bases between them. CDR3 sequence reads: CASRSQNYSPLHF. For the CDR3, the DNA is TGTGCCAGCAGGTCCCAAAACTATTCACCCCTCCACTTT.

This rearrangement joins TRBV13 to TRBJ1-6; weak D call: TRBD1 (6 bases). Per the germline V gene, CDR1 is PRHDT and CDR2 is FYEKMQ (reference sequence). V lost 2 bases to trimming and J lost 9 bases, with 11 bases between them. The CDR3 length is 14 residues. The DNA for the CDR3 is TGTGCCAGCAGCTTAAGGGGGGGGCCTTCACCCCTCCACTTT. It translates to CASSLRGGPSPLHF.

The J gene is TRBJ2-1, the V gene TRBV20-1; 8 bases map to TRBD2. Germline assignment: CDR1 DFQATT and CDR2 SNEGSKA (reference sequence). The CDR3 loop spans 17 amino acids. V shed 0 bases and J 12 bases; nucleotides not matched to a gene: 19. CDR3 DNA: TGCAGTGCTAGAGATTTCATGACGGGGGGGCCTTGGTCTGGGCAGTTCTTC. The encoded protein is CSARDFMTGGPWSGQFF.

This chain links TRBV6-5 with TRBJ2-7, with 7 bases that match TRBD1. This CDR3 has 14 amino acids. Trimming cost V 11 bases and J 3 bases; bases outside gene matches: 13. From germline, CDR1 is MNHEY and CDR2 SVGAGI. The DNA of the CDR3 is TGTGCCTCCAACGGGCCAGGGGGAAGCTACGAGCAGTACTTC. Translation: CASNGPGGSYEQYF.

V gene TRBV12-3 or TRBV12-4 combines with J gene TRBJ2-7; possible D gene TRBD1, 5 bases. This CDR3 has 18 residues. V lost 1 base to trimming and J lost 4 bases, with 23 bases between them. CDR3 sequence (DNA): TGTGCCAGCAGTTTAGGCGCAGGGCCTAACAAAACCTGGTACGAGCAGTACTTC. It specifies CASSLGAGPNKTWYEQYF.

This clonotype was recorded at least ten times. The V gene is TRBV10-3, the J gene TRBJ2-7, with D uncertain. Between the trimmed V and J ends, which lost 4 bases and 3 bases, there was a span of 7 bases. Germline V gene lookup returns CDR1 ENHRY and CDR2 SYGVKD. The CDR3 spans 12 residues. This CDR3 is CAISVGGYEQYF. The CDR3, as DNA: TGTGCCATCAGTGTGGGCGGCTACGAGCAGTACTTC.